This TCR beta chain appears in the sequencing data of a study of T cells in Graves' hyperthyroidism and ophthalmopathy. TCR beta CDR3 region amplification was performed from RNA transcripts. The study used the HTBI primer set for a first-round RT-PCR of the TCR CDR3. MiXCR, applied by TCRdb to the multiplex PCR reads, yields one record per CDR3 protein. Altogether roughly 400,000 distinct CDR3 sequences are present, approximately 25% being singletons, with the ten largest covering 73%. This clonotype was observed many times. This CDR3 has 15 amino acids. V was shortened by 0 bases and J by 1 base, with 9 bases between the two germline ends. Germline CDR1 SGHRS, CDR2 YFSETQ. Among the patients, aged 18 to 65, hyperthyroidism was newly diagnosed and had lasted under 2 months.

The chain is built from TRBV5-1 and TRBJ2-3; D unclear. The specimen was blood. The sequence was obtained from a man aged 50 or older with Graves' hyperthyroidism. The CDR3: CASSLAVSGTDTQYF. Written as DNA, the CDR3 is TGCGCCAGCAGCTTGGCCGTTTCAGGCACAGATACGCAGTATTTT.